These 31 T cell receptor beta chains share one sample of origin, sequenced in a study of blood T cell repertoires in COVID-19 (dated by TCRdb to 2019 to 2021). Library generation was performed with the immunoSEQ multiplex PCR assay. In its TCRdb copy, this immuneACCESS table keeps in-frame sequences only and misses some clones. Where compared with another copy, unresolved V genes explain less than half of these, and the others have no known cause. The table for this sample lists about 180,000 clones; about 80% of them were counted only once. Under 15% of the sample comes from the top ten. Sequencing was carried out using PBMCs or T cells enriched from blood (not recorded which). The receptors here all came from a man in his 60s who had been exposed to COVID-19.

This chain connects TRBV4-1 to TRBJ2-5; TRBD2 might be the D (6 bases). Trimming left V 0 bases short and J 4 bases short, with 18 bases between. The CDR3 sequence is 17 residues long. The germline V gene encodes CDR1 MGHRA and CDR2 YSYEKL. In DNA form, the CDR3 reads TGCGCCAGCAGCCAAGAGGAGGGCAGCCTCACCCGAGAGACCCAGTACTTC. Its protein product is CASSQEEGSLTRETQYF.

Here the CDR3 reads CAWKGVWDEKLFF. In DNA, the CDR3 is TGTGCCTGGAAGGGGGTTTGGGATGAAAAACTGTTTTTT. This sequence joins TRBV30 and TRBJ1-4, with a possible D match to TRBD1 (6 bases). V dropped 4 bases and J dropped 6 bases, with 12 bases sitting between them. Germline V gene data show CDR1 as GTSNPN and CDR2 as SVGIG (reference sequence). The CDR3 totals 13 residues.

V and J are TRBV29-1 and TRBJ2-5, with D possibly matching TRBD2 (5 bases). The CDR3 runs 11 residues. V dropped 3 bases and J dropped 7 bases, with 9 bases sitting between them. Germline CDR1 reads SQVTM; CDR2 reads ANQGSEA. The CDR3 region is CSVDPAGTQYF. Written as DNA, the CDR3 is TGCAGCGTTGACCCGGCGGGGACCCAGTACTTC.

The rearrangement uses TRBV15 and TRBJ1-2; 10 bases are a match to TRBD1. Germline V gene sequence: CDR1 LNHNV, CDR2 YYDKDF (reference sequence). V dropped 3 bases and J dropped 4; count of bases not matched to a gene: 11. CDR3 length: 17 amino acids. The CDR3 DNA reads TGTGCCACCAGCAGCATGGGACAGGGGATCCTTGGCTATGGCTACACCTTC. Translation gives CATSSMGQGILGYGYTF.

This clone was detected a few times. The chain uses TRBV25-1 and TRBJ1-2, with a possible D match to TRBD1 (6 bases). The V and J ends lost 6 bases and 6 bases respectively, with 17 bases between them. Germline V gene data show CDR1 as MGHDK and CDR2 as SYGVNS. The CDR3 loop spans 14 amino acids. The CDR3 loop is CASRDSGGADGYTF. CDR3 bases: TGTGCCAGCAGGGACAGCGGAGGCGCGGATGGCTACACCTTC.

This rearrangement joins TRBV19 to TRBJ2-7; 8 bases match TRBD1. The germline V gene encodes CDR1 LNHDA and CDR2 SQIVND (reference sequence). This CDR3 region has 16 residues. V lost 3 bases to trimming and J lost 2 bases; unmatched junction nucleotides: 9. Here the CDR3 DNA reads TGTGCCAGTAGTATTCGGGGGACAGGTACCCCCTACGAGCAGTACTTC. Translating gives CASSIRGTGTPYEQYF.

This clone has just one count. The J gene is TRBJ2-2, the V gene TRBV27; 9 bases agree with TRBD1. V was clipped by 5 bases and J by 14 bases; unmatched bases: 12. This CDR3 spans 14 amino acids. Germline V lookup: CDR1 MNHEY, CDR2 SMNVEV (reference sequence). The DNA for the CDR3 is TGTGCCAGCAGTCTCCGGGACAGGGAGGGTAGACTGTTTTTT. Residues: CASSLRDREGRLFF.

The V call is TRBV30, the J call TRBJ1-2; D is possibly TRBD1 (6 bases). With 2 bases removed from V and 4 bases from J, the gap between germline ends came to 14 bases. CDR3 length: 14 amino acids. Germline V gene data show CDR1 as GTSNPN and CDR2 as SVGIG (reference sequence). The CDR3 region is CAWSREGVAYGYTF. The CDR3 region has the DNA TGTGCCTGGAGTCGTGAGGGGGTTGCCTATGGCTACACCTTC.

This clone was picked up one time. The chain joins TRBV27 to TRBJ1-5, with D maybe TRBD1 (6 bases). From germline, CDR1 is MNHEY and CDR2 SMNVEV (reference sequence). This CDR3 spans 14 amino acids. V was pared by 2 bases and J by 7 bases, with 12 bases between. CDR3 amino acids: CASSLQGIGQPQHF. The CDR3 coding sequence is TGTGCCAGCAGTTTACAGGGGATAGGCCAGCCCCAGCATTTT.

V usage is TRBV5-1 and J usage is TRBJ2-3; no firm D call. The V end was cut by 0 bases, the J end by 4 bases, with 9 bases between. Germline CDR1 SGHRS, CDR2 YFSETQ. The CDR3 has 14 residues. CDR3: CASSLGADADTQYF. The CDR3 nucleotides are TGCGCCAGCAGCTTGGGGGCAGACGCAGATACGCAGTATTTT.

This clone was seen at least ten times. The chain combines TRBV5-4 with TRBJ1-2; weak D call: TRBD1 (5 bases). The germline V gene encodes CDR1 SGHNT and CDR2 YYREEE (reference sequence). The CDR3 length is 13 residues. Trimming took off 6 bases at V and 2 bases at J, with 11 bases between the two ends. CDR3 DNA: TGTGCCAGCACCCCAGACAGAAACTATGGCTACACCTTC. Its translation: CASTPDRNYGYTF.

The gene calls are TRBV3-1 (or the pseudogene TRBV3-2) and TRBJ2-7; maybe TRBD1 (6 bases). The CDR3 runs 12 residues. V lost 4 bases and J 4 bases, leaving 8 bases between the germline ends. Germline loops: CDR1 LGHDT, CDR2 YNNKEL (reference sequence). The CDR3 DNA is TGTGCCAGCAGCCCCCAGGGGTACGAGCAGTACTTC. Encoded protein: CASSPQGYEQYF.

This chain uses TRBV7-2 with TRBJ1-6; tentative D call: TRBD1 (5 bases). The CDR3 loop spans 14 amino acids. The V gene lost 8 bases and the J gene lost 6 bases, with 14 bases spanning the gap. Germline V lookup: CDR1 SGHTA, CDR2 FQGNSA. The CDR3 spells CASQPGQPNSPLHF. CDR3 in DNA: TGTGCCAGCCAACCAGGACAACCTAATTCACCCCTCCACTTT.

The chain joins TRBV6-2 or TRBV6-3 to TRBJ2-7; 8 bases align to TRBD2. V lost 6 bases, J lost 2 bases, and 6 bases stayed unmatched. The germline V gene encodes CDR1 MNHEY and CDR2 SVGEGT. This CDR3 spans 14 amino acids. The CDR3 DNA is TGTGCCAGCAGCACGGGACTAGGCACCTACGAGCAGTACTTC. Protein: CASSTGLGTYEQYF.

The chain combines TRBV15 with TRBJ2-1, with D possibly matching TRBD1 (6 bases). V shed 2 bases and J shed 7 bases, with 21 bases lying between them. CDR1 and CDR2 from the germline V gene are LNHNV and YYDKDF (reference sequence). The CDR3 is 17 residues long. CDR3 amino acids: CATSRPQGTLFGNEQFF. The DNA of the CDR3 is TGTGCCACCAGCAGACCTCAGGGGACACTATTCGGTAATGAGCAGTTCTTC.

The chain is built from TRBV6-2 or TRBV6-3 and TRBJ1-2, with 7 positions matching TRBD1. CDR3 length equals 15 residues. Trimming cost V 2 bases and J 4 bases; bases outside gene matches: 7. Germline lookup yields CDR1 MNHEY and CDR2 SVGEGT. This CDR3 is CASSYQTTGPYGYTF. The CDR3 coding sequence is TGTGCCAGCAGTTACCAGACGACAGGGCCCTATGGCTACACCTTC.

In DNA form, the CDR3 reads TGTGCCAGCAGCGTAGCCCAGGGGGTCCCTGACTACGAGCAGTACTTC. It codes for CASSVAQGVPDYEQYF. The chain couples TRBV9 to TRBJ2-7, with 7 positions matching TRBD1. The CDR3 length is 16 residues. CDR1 is SGDLS, CDR2 YYNGEE, per germline. The V segment lost 0 bases and the J segment 3 bases; nucleotides outside the gene matches: 9.

This clone was observed a few times. The V call is TRBV15, the J call TRBJ2-7, with TRBD2 matching over 14 bases. V shed 4 bases and J 4 bases; nucleotides not matched to a gene: 3. The V gene's germline CDR1 is LNHNV and CDR2 YYDKDF (reference sequence). The CDR3 has 15 residues. CDR3: CATSKGLAGAYEQYF. The CDR3 nucleotides read TGTGCCACCAGCAAGGGACTAGCGGGAGCGTACGAGCAGTACTTC.

This clone has a single count. The V call is TRBV11-2, the J call TRBJ2-1; D remains ambiguous. V lost 3 bases, J lost 5 bases, and 11 bases lay in between. Germline-derived CDR1 and CDR2 are SGHAT and FQNNGV. The CDR3 contains 14 residues. CDR3 nucleotides: TGTGCCAGCAGCTTGTTTGGCCAAAACAATGAGCAGTTCTTC. Translated, it gives CASSLFGQNNEQFF.

The CDR3 coding sequence is TGTGCCACCAGCAACGGACAGGGAGTAGGCTACACCTTC. Translated, it gives CATSNGQGVGYTF. The rearrangement uses TRBV15 and TRBJ1-2; 8 bases are a match to TRBD1. CDR1 and CDR2 from the germline V gene are LNHNV and YYDKDF (reference sequence). J gave up 8 bases and V 4 bases, and 6 bases lay outside the gene matches. The CDR3 consists of 13 residues.

This rearrangement joins TRBV6-5 to TRBJ1-1; D uncertain. Germline CDR1 and CDR2: MNHEY and SVGAGI. The V and J ends lost 0 bases and 4 bases respectively, with 12 bases between them. The CDR3 loop spans 15 amino acids. CDR3 residues: CASSYSISGITEAFF. CDR3 DNA: TGTGCCAGCAGTTACTCGATCTCGGGGATCACTGAAGCTTTCTTT.

This chain connects TRBV11-3 to TRBJ2-7; 7 nucleotides agree with TRBD1. The V gene end was trimmed by 4 bases and the J gene end by 3 bases; junction bases not matched to a gene: 6. This CDR3 contains 14 residues. Germline loops: CDR1 SGHNT, CDR2 YENEEA. CDR3 amino acids: CASSWGQTSYEQYF. The CDR3 coding sequence is TGTGCCAGCAGCTGGGGACAGACAAGCTACGAGCAGTACTTC.

This rearrangement joins TRBV3-1 (or the pseudogene TRBV3-2) to TRBJ1-6, with 7 positions matching TRBD1. From germline, CDR1 is LGHDT and CDR2 YNNKEL (reference sequence). The CDR3 is 15 residues long. Germline trimming cut 4 bases from V and 4 bases from J; bases unmatched to any gene: 4. This chain's CDR3 is CASSPGGQYNSPLHF. The CDR3 DNA follows: TGTGCCAGCAGCCCTGGGGGACAGTATAATTCACCCCTCCACTTT.

DNA for the CDR3: TGTGCCAGCAGCAGGACAGGGAGGGAGCCCCAGCATTTT. Translated: CASSRTGREPQHF. The chain links TRBV12-3 or TRBV12-4 to TRBJ1-5; 8 nucleotides align to TRBD1. This CDR3 has 13 amino acids. After removal of 6 bases from V and 8 bases from J, the junction contained 6 bases not matched to a gene.

This chain uses TRBV24-1 with TRBJ2-2; D is ambiguous. Germline values: CDR1 KGHDR, CDR2 SFDVKD. Trimming took off 3 bases at V and 5 bases at J, with 9 bases between the two ends. This CDR3 spans 14 amino acids. This chain's CDR3 is CATSDRRRTGELFF. The CDR3 DNA is TGTGCCACCAGTGATCGAAGGAGAACCGGGGAGCTGTTTTTT.

The V and J genes are TRBV5-1 and TRBJ2-7; 14 nucleotides match TRBD2. Looked up from germline, CDR1 is SGHRS and CDR2 is YFSETQ. J was trimmed by 2 bases and V by 4 bases; bases with no gene match: 5. This CDR3 contains 16 residues. This chain's CDR3 is CASSLGLAGGPYEQYF. The CDR3 DNA follows: TGCGCCAGCAGCCTCGGACTAGCGGGAGGACCCTACGAGCAGTACTTC.

CDR3 region: CASTKPGQSNEKLFF. The CDR3 DNA is TGTGCCAGTACTAAACCGGGACAGAGTAATGAAAAACTGTTTTTT. The chain is built from TRBV19 and TRBJ1-4, with 7 nucleotides matching TRBD1. With 7 bases clipped from V and 4 bases from J, the junction kept 9 bases outside the gene matches. The CDR3 runs 15 residues. Germline V gene lookup returns CDR1 LNHDA and CDR2 SQIVND (reference sequence).

This clone showed up just a few times. Written as DNA, the CDR3 is TGTGCCAGCAGCTTAGCGGGAGAAGGGGCGGAGCAGTTCTTC. Protein product: CASSLAGEGAEQFF. This chain links TRBV11-3 with TRBJ2-1, with a tentative D call TRBD2 (6 bases). Germline V gene lookup returns CDR1 SGHNT and CDR2 YENEEA. V was clipped by 1 base and J by 10 bases, with 14 bases between them. This CDR3 contains 14 residues.

This chain links TRBV28 with TRBJ1-2, with TRBD1 as a possible D gene (5 bases). Germline V gives CDR1 MDHEN, CDR2 SYDVKM. The germline V and J ends were trimmed by 6 bases and 6 bases, with 17 bases remaining between them. This CDR3 is 14 amino acids long. CDR3 DNA: TGTGCCAGCAGAGCGGGTTGGGGGTTTAATGGCTACACCTTC. Translation gives CASRAGWGFNGYTF.

The table lists this clone with many counts. J is TRBJ2-6 and V is TRBV4-3, with D possibly being TRBD2 (6 bases). CDR1 is LGHNA and CDR2 is YSLEER in the germline V gene. This CDR3 has 17 residues. V gave up 0 bases and J gave up 0 bases, with 9 bases separating them. The CDR3 DNA reads as TGCGCCAGCAGCCAAGAAGCGGGCCTCTCTGGGGCCAACGTCCTGACTTTC. As protein: CASSQEAGLSGANVLTF.

This sequence joins TRBV14 and TRBJ1-3; 7 nucleotides match TRBD1. Trimming at V came to 6 bases and at J to 2 bases, leaving 16 bases not matched to a gene. The CDR3 is made up of 18 amino acids. The germline gives CDR1 SGHDN, CDR2 FVKESK. CDR3 nucleotide sequence: TGTGCCAGCAGTATAATCAACAGGGGACGGATTACTGGAAACACCATATATTTT. Amino acids: CASSIINRGRITGNTIYF.